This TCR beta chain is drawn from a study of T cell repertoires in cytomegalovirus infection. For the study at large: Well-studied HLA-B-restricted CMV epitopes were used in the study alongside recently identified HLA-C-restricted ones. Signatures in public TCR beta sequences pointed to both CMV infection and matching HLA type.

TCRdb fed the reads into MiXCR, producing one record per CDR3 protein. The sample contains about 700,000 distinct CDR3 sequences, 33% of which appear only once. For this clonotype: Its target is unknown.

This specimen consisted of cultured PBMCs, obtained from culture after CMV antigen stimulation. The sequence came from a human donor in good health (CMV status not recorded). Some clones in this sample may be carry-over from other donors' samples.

CDR3 bases: TGTGCCAGCAGCCCCCGGGGGACTAGCGGGAGTTCCTACAATGAGCAGTTCTTC. It codes for CASSPRGTSGSSYNEQFF. This chain links TRBV7-2 with TRBJ2-1, with 14 bases identical to TRBD2. CDR1 is SGHTA, CDR2 FQGNSA, per germline. CDR3 length: 18 amino acids. V was clipped by 5 bases and J by 1 base; unmatched bases: 7.